This T cell receptor (beta chain) was captured by sequencing in a study of blood T cells in healthy people across ages (dated by TCRdb to the mid-2010s). Study-level background: In model experiments, template switching captured roughly one uniquely barcoded TCR beta cDNA molecule for every two T cells. Age-related changes in TCR beta repertoire diversity were measured in the study by deep sequencing normalized with unique cDNA molecular identifiers. Four age groups were formed from the donors: young (average approximately 16 years), middle-aged (approximately 40), aged (around 62) and long-lived (roughly 88). To avoid experimental bias, donors of different ages were spread randomly across the sequencing lanes. Two additional independent replicas of 1 million unique cDNA reads from the same blood draw were analyzed for two donors (one aged 18 to 30 and one aged 80 or older).

The donors were under 40 Caucasian individuals from Russia, aged roughly 6 to 100 years, who were systemically healthy. Around 10 milliliters of peripheral blood were drawn from each donor into EDTA-treated Vacutainer tubes. Ficoll-Paque density-gradient centrifugation was used to isolate PBMCs, with at least 7 million per sample. Total RNA was extracted from PBMCs with Trizol reagent, with at least 5 micrograms obtained per sample. Naive CD45RAhigh/CD27high T cell percentages were measured by flow cytometry on a PBMC aliquot from every donor. Trimming costs V 1 base and J 9 bases, and their ends lie 13 bases apart. The germline V gene provides CDR1 KGHSY and CDR2 FQNENV. The CDR3 numbers 14 residues from cysteine through phenylalanine. The only DNA kept is the CDR3, 42 bases in frame from the first base. Broader findings and caveats from the paper: As age increased, observed TCR beta diversity per million T cells dropped in a roughly linear way, and a significant reduction was already evident by age roughly 36. The percentage of naive T cells measured by flow cytometry correlated strongly with observed TCR beta diversity. Since profiling was done on bulk unsorted PBMCs, naive and antigen-experienced compartments could not be conclusively compared. Compared with the aged group, the long-lived group had more naive CD4+ T cells, fewer expanded clones and increased TCR diversity, a pattern suggesting age selection. Because the CMV infection status of the donors was unknown, age-related changes in expanded clonotypes may potentially have been confounded. Estimates of total diversity from one million sequenced T cells were regarded as lower bounds and underestimates.

The library was made by 5' RACE. Sequencing took place on an Illumina HiSeq 2500. A second PCR of roughly 6 to 11 cycles was run with a J-beta primer mix and a sample-barcoded 5' primer. A template-switch 5' adaptor carrying 12 random nucleotides introduced a unique molecular identifier onto each TCR beta cDNA molecule. Each sample yielded at least 2.5 million CDR3-containing paired-end reads. All of the RNA was converted into first-strand cDNA using the Mint cDNA synthesis kit, with a TRBC-specific oligonucleotide serving as the primer. After uracil-DNA glycosylase treatment, a first 18-cycle PCR used universal primers M1SS and BC2_uni_R on all cDNA. Per the original workflow: For normalization, 1 million high-quality reads were randomly selected from each sample, with every read carrying a distinct molecular identifier. Instead of being binned into consensus sequences, reads that shared molecular identifiers were thrown out. CDR3 identification, clonotype clustering and error correction used MiTCR with a Q25 quality threshold and the strictest error-elimination algorithm. A nonparametric unseen species model using Euler transformation provided a lower-bound estimate of total TCR beta diversity. TCRdb took the public reads, trimmed them with fastp at Q25, ran MiXCR for clone calling and kept in-frame beta chains. CDR3 protein sequences are deduplicated, and each keeps its most common genes and DNA. It is TCRdb's table, rather than the study itself, that gives the V and J calls and clone size. Present in this sample are more than 700,000 distinct CDR3 sequences, less than 70% of which were seen just once. Approximately 40% of the sample lies in the top ten.

Points on this clonotype: Its antigen has not been determined. No clone much larger than this one lies a single base away; base qualities are absent.

The sequenced material came from blood. The sequence was obtained from an elderly man in good health. The chain uses TRBV16 and TRBJ1-5, with no confident D gene call. The CDR3 protein: CASSQWSPRGPQHF. The nucleotides are TGTGCCAGCAGCCAATGGAGCCCTCGCGGGCCCCAGCATTTT.